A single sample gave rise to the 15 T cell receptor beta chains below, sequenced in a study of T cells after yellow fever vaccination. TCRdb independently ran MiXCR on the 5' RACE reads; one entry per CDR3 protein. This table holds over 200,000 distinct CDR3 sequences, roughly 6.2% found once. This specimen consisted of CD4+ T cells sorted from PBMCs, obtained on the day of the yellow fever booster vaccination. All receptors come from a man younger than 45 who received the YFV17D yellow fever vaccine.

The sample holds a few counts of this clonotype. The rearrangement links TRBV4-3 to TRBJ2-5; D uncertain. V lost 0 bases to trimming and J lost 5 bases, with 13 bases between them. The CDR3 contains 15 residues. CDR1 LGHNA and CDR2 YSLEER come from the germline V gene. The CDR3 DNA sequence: TGCGCCAGCAGCCAAGATGGTAGGCCTGGCGAGACCCAGTACTTC. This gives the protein CASSQDGRPGETQYF.

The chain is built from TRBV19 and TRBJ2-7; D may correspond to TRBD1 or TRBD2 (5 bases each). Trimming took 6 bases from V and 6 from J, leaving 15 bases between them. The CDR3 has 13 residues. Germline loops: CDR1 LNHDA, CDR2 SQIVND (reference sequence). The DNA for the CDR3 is TGTGCCAGTAGGGCGACCCGGGACCGCGAGCAGTACTTC. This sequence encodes CASRATRDREQYF. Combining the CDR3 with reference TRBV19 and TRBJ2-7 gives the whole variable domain DGGITQSPKYLFRKEGQNVTLSCEQNLNHDAMYWYRQDPGQGLRLIYYSQIVNDFQKGDIAEGYSVSREKKESFPLTVTSAQKNPTAFYLCASRATRDREQYFGPGTRLTVT.

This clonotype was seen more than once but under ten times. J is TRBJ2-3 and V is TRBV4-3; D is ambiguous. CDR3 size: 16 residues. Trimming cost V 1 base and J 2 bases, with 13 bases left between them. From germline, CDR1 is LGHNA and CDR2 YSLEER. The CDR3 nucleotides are TGCGCCAGCAGCCAAGCGTATGGTAGGGCCACAGATACGCAGTATTTT. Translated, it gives CASSQAYGRATDTQYF.

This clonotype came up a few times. CDR3 protein: CSATPSSSGSWYQETQYF. Here the CDR3 DNA reads TGCAGTGCTACGCCGTCGTCTAGCGGGAGCTGGTACCAAGAGACCCAGTACTTC. The rearrangement links TRBV20-1 to TRBJ2-5, with 10 positions matching TRBD2. After removal of 4 bases from V and 0 bases from J, the junction contained 14 bases not matched to a gene. This CDR3 has 18 amino acids. The V gene's germline CDR1 is DFQATT and CDR2 SNEGSKA (reference sequence).

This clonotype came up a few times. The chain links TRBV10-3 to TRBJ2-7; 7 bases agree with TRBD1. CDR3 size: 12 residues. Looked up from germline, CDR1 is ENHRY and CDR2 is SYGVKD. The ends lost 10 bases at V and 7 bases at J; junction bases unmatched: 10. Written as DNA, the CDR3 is TGTGCCACGAACAGGGGATCGGAAGAGCAGTACTTC. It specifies CATNRGSEEQYF.

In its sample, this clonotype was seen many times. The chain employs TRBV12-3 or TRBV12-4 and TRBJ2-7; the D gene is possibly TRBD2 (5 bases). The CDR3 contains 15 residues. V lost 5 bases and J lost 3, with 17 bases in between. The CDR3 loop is CASSPGEKAFYEQYF. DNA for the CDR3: TGTGCCAGCAGTCCTGGGGAGAAAGCCTTCTACGAGCAGTACTTC.

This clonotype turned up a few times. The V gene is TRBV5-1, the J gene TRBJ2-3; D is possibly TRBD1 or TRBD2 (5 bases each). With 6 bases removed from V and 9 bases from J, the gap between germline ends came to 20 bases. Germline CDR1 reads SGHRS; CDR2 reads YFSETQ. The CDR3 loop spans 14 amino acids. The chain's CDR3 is CASILATGPGTQYF. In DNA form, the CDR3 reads TGCGCCAGCATCCTAGCCACAGGCCCAGGAACGCAGTATTTT.

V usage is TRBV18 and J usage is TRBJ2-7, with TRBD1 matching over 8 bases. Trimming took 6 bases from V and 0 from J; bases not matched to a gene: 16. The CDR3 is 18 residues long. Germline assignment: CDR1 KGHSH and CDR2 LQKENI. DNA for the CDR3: TGTGCCAGCTCCACGTCGGACAGGGAAAAAGGAAGCTCCTACGAGCAGTACTTC. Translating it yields CASSTSDREKGSSYEQYF.

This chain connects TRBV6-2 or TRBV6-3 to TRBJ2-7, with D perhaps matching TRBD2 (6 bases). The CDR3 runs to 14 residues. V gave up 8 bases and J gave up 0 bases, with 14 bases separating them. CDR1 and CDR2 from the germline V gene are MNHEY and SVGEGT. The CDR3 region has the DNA TGTGCCAGCTACGGGGGTCGGAGCTCCTACGAGCAGTACTTC. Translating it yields CASYGGRSSYEQYF.

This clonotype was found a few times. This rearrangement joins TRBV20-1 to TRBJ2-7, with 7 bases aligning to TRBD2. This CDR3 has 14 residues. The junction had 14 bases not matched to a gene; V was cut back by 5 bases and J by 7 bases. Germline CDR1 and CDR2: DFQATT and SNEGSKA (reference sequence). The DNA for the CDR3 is TGCAGTGCTCCCACCCCATGGACTAGTAGGGAGCAGTACTTC. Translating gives CSAPTPWTSREQYF.

In DNA form, the CDR3 reads TGCGCCAGCAGCATCCCGGGAGACCAAATTCAGTACTTC. Amino acids: CASSIPGDQIQYF. V usage is TRBV5-1 and J usage is TRBJ2-4, with a tentative D call TRBD2 (6 bases). The V gene lost 4 bases and the J gene lost 10 bases, with 15 bases spanning the gap. Germline assignment: CDR1 SGHRS and CDR2 YFSETQ. This CDR3 spans 13 amino acids.

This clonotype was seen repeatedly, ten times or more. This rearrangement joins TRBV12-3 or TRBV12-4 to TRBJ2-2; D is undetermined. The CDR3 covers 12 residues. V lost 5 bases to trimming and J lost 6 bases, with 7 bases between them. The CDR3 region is CASSPAPGELFF. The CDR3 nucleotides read TGTGCCAGCAGTCCAGCACCCGGGGAGCTGTTTTTT.

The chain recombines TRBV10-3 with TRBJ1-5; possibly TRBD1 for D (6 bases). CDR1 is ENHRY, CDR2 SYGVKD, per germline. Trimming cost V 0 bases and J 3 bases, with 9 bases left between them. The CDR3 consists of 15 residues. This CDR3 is CAISESGGHNQPQHF. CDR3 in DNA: TGTGCCATCAGTGAGTCGGGGGGGCACAATCAGCCCCAGCATTTT.

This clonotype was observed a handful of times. The CDR3 reads CSASRTSGFNEQFF. As DNA, the CDR3 is TGCAGTGCTAGTAGGACTAGCGGATTCAATGAGCAGTTCTTC. The V and J genes are TRBV20-1 and TRBJ2-1; 10 positions match TRBD2. Germline CDR1 and CDR2: DFQATT and SNEGSKA (reference sequence). The CDR3 spans 14 residues. V gave up 3 bases and J gave up 6 bases; unmatched junction bases: 5.

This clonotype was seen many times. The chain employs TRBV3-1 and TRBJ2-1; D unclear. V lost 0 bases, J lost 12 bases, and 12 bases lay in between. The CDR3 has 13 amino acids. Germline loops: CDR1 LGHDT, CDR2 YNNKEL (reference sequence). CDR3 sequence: CASSQDSESWQFF. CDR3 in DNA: TGTGCCAGCAGCCAAGACTCTGAGAGCTGGCAGTTCTTC.